These T cell receptor beta chains were read from a single sample in a study of T-cell memory formation after mild COVID-19. TCRdb fed the 5' RACE reads into MiXCR, producing one record per CDR3 protein. The data show a few hundred thousand distinct CDR3 sequences, with approximately 27% seen just once and about 13% held by the top ten. The specimen was PBMCs or a T cell subset sorted from them (not recorded which). Receptors were obtained from an adult woman who had mild COVID-19 (a few samples of this study predate the infection). Cell type and time point are not known. Both conserved end residues are part of each CDR3. D genes are given only for firm matches. Rows may omit the clone size; those that give it use once, few, many or a size class.

j_gene: TRBJ1-2; abundance: once; d_gene: NA; v_gene: TRBV2; CDR3aa: CASTPNYGYTF; CDR3nt: TGTGCCAGCACCCCGAACTATGGCTACACCTTC
j_gene: TRBJ1-2; abundance: few; d_gene: NA; v_gene: TRBV5-1; CDR3aa: CASQGSGPSYGYTF; CDR3nt: TGCGCCTCCCAGGGTTCGGGGCCCTCCTATGGCTACACCTTC
j_gene: TRBJ2-3; abundance: NA; d_gene: NA; v_gene: TRBV6-5; CDR3aa: CASSYSRGRAGRSDTQYF; CDR3nt: TGTGCCAGCAGTTACTCGAGGGGCCGGGCAGGTCGGTCCGATACGCAGTATTTT
j_gene: TRBJ2-5; abundance: few; d_gene: NA; v_gene: TRBV6-5; CDR3aa: CASSYGGRGAGETQYF; CDR3nt: TGTGCCAGCAGTTACGGGGGCAGGGGGGCTGGTGAGACCCAGTACTTC
j_gene: TRBJ2-3; abundance: NA; d_gene: NA; v_gene: TRBV9; CDR3aa: CASSGGVSDTQYF; CDR3nt: TGTGCCAGCAGCGGCGGGGTTTCAGATACGCAGTATTTT
j_gene: TRBJ1-5; abundance: few; d_gene: NA; v_gene: TRBV2; CDR3aa: CASTEYLGSNQPQHF; CDR3nt: TGTGCCAGCACTGAGTATCTCGGAAGCAATCAGCCCCAGCATTTT
j_gene: TRBJ2-1; abundance: NA; d_gene: TRBD1; v_gene: TRBV28; CDR3aa: CASGQGLSSYNEQFF; CDR3nt: TGTGCCAGCGGACAGGGGCTCAGCTCCTACAATGAGCAGTTCTTC
j_gene: TRBJ2-7; abundance: few; d_gene: NA; v_gene: TRBV5-1; CDR3aa: CASSSGGGPYEQYF; CDR3nt: TGCGCCAGCAGCTCCGGAGGTGGGCCCTACGAGCAGTACTTC
j_gene: TRBJ2-7; abundance: NA; d_gene: NA; v_gene: TRBV5-1; CDR3aa: CASSLAAGEDEQYF; CDR3nt: TGCGCCAGCAGCTTGGCGGCAGGGGAGGACGAGCAGTACTTC
j_gene: TRBJ2-1; abundance: many; d_gene: NA; v_gene: TRBV20-1; CDR3aa: CSAREDGNEQFF; CDR3nt: TGCAGTGCTAGAGAGGACGGCAATGAGCAGTTCTTC
j_gene: TRBJ2-3; abundance: NA; d_gene: NA; v_gene: TRBV7-9; CDR3aa: CASSLGAVESDTQYF; CDR3nt: TGTGCCAGCAGCTTAGGGGCGGTAGAGTCAGATACGCAGTATTTT
j_gene: TRBJ2-3; abundance: NA; d_gene: NA; v_gene: TRBV5-4; CDR3aa: CASSTRDFYTDTQYF; CDR3nt: TGTGCCAGCAGCACGCGGGACTTCTACACAGATACGCAGTATTTT
j_gene: TRBJ2-3; abundance: NA; d_gene: TRBD1; v_gene: TRBV4-3; CDR3aa: CASSQVTGVADTQYF; CDR3nt: TGCGCCAGCAGCCAGGTGACAGGGGTCGCAGATACGCAGTATTTT
j_gene: TRBJ2-4; abundance: few; d_gene: NA; v_gene: TRBV7-8; CDR3aa: CASSLARVWGADKNIQYF; CDR3nt: TGTGCCAGCAGCTTAGCCCGCGTTTGGGGGGCAGACAAAAACATTCAGTACTTC
j_gene: TRBJ2-1; abundance: NA; d_gene: NA; v_gene: TRBV7-2; CDR3aa: CASSSTRTGFSEQFF; CDR3nt: TGTGCCAGCAGCTCCACCCGGACGGGCTTTTCCGAGCAGTTCTTC
j_gene: TRBJ2-4; abundance: few; d_gene: NA; v_gene: TRBV19; CDR3aa: CASSIDRLRDKNIQYF; CDR3nt: TGTGCCAGTAGTATAGATCGACTGAGGGACAAAAACATTCAGTACTTC
j_gene: TRBJ1-2; abundance: NA; d_gene: NA; v_gene: TRBV5-8; CDR3aa: CASSDRTDYGYTF; CDR3nt: TGTGCCAGCAGCGATAGGACAGACTATGGCTACACCTTC
j_gene: TRBJ2-3; abundance: few; d_gene: TRBD2; v_gene: TRBV6-6; CDR3aa: CASSYSGERSRTDTQYF; CDR3nt: TGTGCCAGCAGTTATAGCGGGGAGAGATCAAGAACCGATACGCAGTATTTT
j_gene: TRBJ1-1; abundance: NA; d_gene: NA; v_gene: TRBV9; CDR3aa: CASSKRAGTAGAEAFF; CDR3nt: TGTGCCAGCAGCAAAAGAGCCGGGACGGCGGGCGCTGAAGCTTTCTTT
j_gene: TRBJ2-1; abundance: NA; d_gene: NA; v_gene: TRBV27; CDR3aa: CASAGTLHNEQFF; CDR3nt: TGTGCCAGCGCCGGGACCCTTCACAATGAGCAGTTCTTC
j_gene: TRBJ2-7; abundance: NA; d_gene: NA; v_gene: TRBV3-1; CDR3aa: CASSQDWDQPYF; CDR3nt: TGTGCCAGCAGCCAAGATTGGGACCAACCGTACTTC
j_gene: TRBJ2-1; abundance: few; d_gene: NA; v_gene: TRBV12-3/TRBV12-4; CDR3aa: CASRENEQFF; CDR3nt: TGTGCCAGCAGGGAAAATGAGCAGTTCTTC
j_gene: TRBJ2-7; abundance: few; d_gene: TRBD2; v_gene: TRBV20-1; CDR3aa: CSAREASGTYEQYF; CDR3nt: TGCAGTGCTAGAGAGGCTAGCGGAACCTACGAGCAGTACTTC
j_gene: TRBJ2-4; abundance: few; d_gene: NA; v_gene: TRBV5-6; CDR3aa: CASRVEKEAKNIQYF; CDR3nt: TGTGCCAGCAGGGTTGAGAAAGAAGCCAAAAACATTCAGTACTTC
j_gene: TRBJ1-1; abundance: NA; d_gene: TRBD1; v_gene: TRBV5-1; CDR3aa: CASSPEPGGGWLGFSSEAFF; CDR3nt: TGCGCCAGCAGCCCCGAACCAGGGGGCGGGTGGTTGGGCTTCTCCAGTGAAGCTTTCTTT
j_gene: TRBJ2-2; abundance: few; d_gene: NA; v_gene: TRBV6-2/TRBV6-3; CDR3aa: CASSYWRKTGELFF; CDR3nt: TGTGCCAGCAGTTACTGGCGGAAAACCGGGGAGCTGTTTTTT
j_gene: TRBJ1-3; abundance: few; d_gene: NA; v_gene: TRBV4-1; CDR3aa: CASSSVLSGNTIYF; CDR3nt: TGCGCCAGCAGTTCCGTCCTCTCTGGAAACACCATATATTTT
j_gene: TRBJ2-3; abundance: few; d_gene: TRBD2; v_gene: TRBV7-6; CDR3aa: CASSLSGRAEDTQYF; CDR3nt: TGTGCCAGCAGCCTTAGCGGGAGGGCCGAAGATACGCAGTATTTT
j_gene: TRBJ2-3; abundance: few; d_gene: NA; v_gene: TRBV7-9; CDR3aa: CASSHPGKDTQYF; CDR3nt: TGTGCCAGCAGCCACCCAGGGAAAGATACGCAGTATTTT
j_gene: TRBJ2-2; abundance: NA; d_gene: TRBD1; v_gene: TRBV5-1; CDR3aa: CASSSGQGAPGELFF; CDR3nt: TGCGCCAGCAGCTCGGGACAGGGGGCCCCCGGGGAGCTGTTTTTT
j_gene: TRBJ2-3; abundance: NA; d_gene: NA; v_gene: TRBV7-2; CDR3aa: CASSAVGSLPSTDTQYF; CDR3nt: TGTGCCAGCAGCGCAGTGGGTTCTCTGCCTAGCACAGATACGCAGTATTTT
j_gene: TRBJ1-1; abundance: few; d_gene: NA; v_gene: TRBV6-2/TRBV6-3; CDR3aa: CASSYVATNTEAFF; CDR3nt: TGTGCCAGCAGTTACGTGGCTACGAACACTGAAGCTTTCTTT
j_gene: TRBJ1-1; abundance: NA; d_gene: TRBD1; v_gene: TRBV6-5; CDR3aa: CASSYTGTGGFMNTEAFF; CDR3nt: TGTGCCAGCAGTTACACCGGGACAGGGGGGTTCATGAACACTGAAGCTTTCTTT
j_gene: TRBJ2-5; abundance: few; d_gene: TRBD1; v_gene: TRBV7-3; CDR3aa: CASSWTGGTQETQYF; CDR3nt: TGTGCCAGCAGCTGGACAGGGGGAACCCAAGAGACCCAGTACTTC
j_gene: TRBJ1-1; abundance: few; d_gene: NA; v_gene: TRBV7-2; CDR3aa: CASSADSRNTEAFF; CDR3nt: TGTGCCAGCAGCGCTGACAGCCGGAACACTGAAGCTTTCTTT
j_gene: TRBJ2-3; abundance: few; d_gene: NA; v_gene: TRBV3-1; CDR3aa: CASSLVPPSEWADTQYF; CDR3nt: TGTGCCAGCAGCCTAGTCCCCCCCTCCGAATGGGCAGATACGCAGTATTTT
j_gene: TRBJ2-7; abundance: NA; d_gene: NA; v_gene: TRBV7-9; CDR3aa: CASSPRDHEQYF; CDR3nt: TGTGCCAGCAGCCCCAGGGACCACGAGCAGTACTTC